This T cell receptor (beta chain) was profiled in a study of CD8 T cells in ankylosing spondylitis. Study observations and caveats: Certain motif variants had earlier appeared in reactive arthritis synovial fluid and blood. Researchers report that disease-linked clones proved CD8+ and relatively rare in peripheral blood.

Trimming removed 3 bases from V and 4 bases from J; junction bases left unmatched: 3. This CDR3 has 16 amino acids. Per germline, CDR1 LNHDA and CDR2 SQIVND (reference sequence). Ten or more counts support this clonotype. Its antigen is currently unknown. The authors made TCR beta libraries by quantitative 5'-RACE with molecular barcodes. Each CDR3 protein gets one entry after TCRdb re-called the 5' RACE reads with MiXCR. The sample shows approximately 240,000 distinct CDR3 sequences, over 9.5% of them seen only once. The chain employs TRBV19 and TRBJ2-1, with 13 bases lining up with TRBD2. Sequencing was performed on blood, either unsorted or a sorted T cell fraction (not recorded which). This receptor was obtained from a male donor with ankylosing spondylitis or in good health (not recorded which). The CDR3 sequence is CASSITGLAGYNEQFF. The DNA of the CDR3 is TGTGCCAGTAGTATCACGGGACTAGCGGGATACAATGAGCAGTTCTTC.